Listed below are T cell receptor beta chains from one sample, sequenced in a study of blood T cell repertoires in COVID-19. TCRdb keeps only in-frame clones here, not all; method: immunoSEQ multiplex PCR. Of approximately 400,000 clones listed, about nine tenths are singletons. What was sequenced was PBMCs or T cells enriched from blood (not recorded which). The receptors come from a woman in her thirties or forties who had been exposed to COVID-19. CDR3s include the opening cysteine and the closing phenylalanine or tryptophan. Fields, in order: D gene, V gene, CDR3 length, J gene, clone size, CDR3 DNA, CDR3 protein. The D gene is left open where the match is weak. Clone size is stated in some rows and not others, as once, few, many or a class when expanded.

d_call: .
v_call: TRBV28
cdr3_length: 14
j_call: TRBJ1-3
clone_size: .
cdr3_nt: TGTGCCAGCAGTTTTATCGGGGTTGGAAACACCATATATTTT
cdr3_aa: CASSFIGVGNTIYF

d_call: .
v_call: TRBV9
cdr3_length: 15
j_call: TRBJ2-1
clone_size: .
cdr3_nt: TGTGCCAGCAGCGCCCCCCCGAGCTCCTACAATGAGCAGTTCTTC
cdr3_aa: CASSAPPSSYNEQFF

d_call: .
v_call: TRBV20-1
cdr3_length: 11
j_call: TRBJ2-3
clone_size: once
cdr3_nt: TGCAGTGCCAGGGTGACAGATACGCAGTATTTT
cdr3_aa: CSARVTDTQYF

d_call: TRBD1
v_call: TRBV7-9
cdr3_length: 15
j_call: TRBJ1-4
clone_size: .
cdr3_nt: TGTGCCAGCAGCTGGGGACAGGCAGGAAATGAAAAACTGTTTTTT
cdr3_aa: CASSWGQAGNEKLFF

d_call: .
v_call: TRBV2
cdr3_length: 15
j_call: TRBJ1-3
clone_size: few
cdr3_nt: TGTGCCAGCAGGGCCGGGGTCTTCACCCAAAACACCATATATTTT
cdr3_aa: CASRAGVFTQNTIYF

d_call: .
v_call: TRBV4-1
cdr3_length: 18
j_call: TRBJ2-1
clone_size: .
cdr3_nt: TGCGCCAGCAGCCAAGATGCCGTGACTGGGAGGGGGAACAATGAGCAGTTCTTC
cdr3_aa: CASSQDAVTGRGNNEQFF

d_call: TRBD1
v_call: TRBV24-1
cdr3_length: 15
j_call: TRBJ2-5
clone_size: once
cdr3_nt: TGTGCCACCAGTGATTTATCAGGGGGAAAGGAGACCCAGTACTTC
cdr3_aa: CATSDLSGGKETQYF

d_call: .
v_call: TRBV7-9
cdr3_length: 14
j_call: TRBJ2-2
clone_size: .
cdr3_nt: TGTGCCAGCAGCCCGTGGACAGAGAGTGGGGAGCTGTTTTTT
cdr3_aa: CASSPWTESGELFF

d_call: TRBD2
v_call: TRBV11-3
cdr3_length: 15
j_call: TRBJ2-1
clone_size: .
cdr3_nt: TGTGCCAGCAGCTTTAGCGGGGGGGCCCAAGGTGAGCAGTTCTTC
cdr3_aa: CASSFSGGAQGEQFF

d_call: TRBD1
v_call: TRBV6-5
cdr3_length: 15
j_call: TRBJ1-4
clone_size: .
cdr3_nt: TGTGCCAGCAGTTACTCGGGGACAGGGAATGAAAAACTGTTTTTT
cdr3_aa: CASSYSGTGNEKLFF

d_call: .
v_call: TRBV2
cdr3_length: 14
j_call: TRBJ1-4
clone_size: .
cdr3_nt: TGTGCCAGCATCTTAACAGCAACTAATGAAAAACTGTTTTTT
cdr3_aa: CASILTATNEKLFF

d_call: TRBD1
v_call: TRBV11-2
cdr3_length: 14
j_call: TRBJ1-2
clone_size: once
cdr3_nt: TGTGCCAGCAGCCACAGGGGGAGGCACTATGGCTACACCTTC
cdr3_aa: CASSHRGRHYGYTF

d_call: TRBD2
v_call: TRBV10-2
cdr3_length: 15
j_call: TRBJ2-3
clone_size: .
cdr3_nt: TGCGCCAGCAAACAGACTAGCGGCTACACAGATACGCAGTATTTT
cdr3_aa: CASKQTSGYTDTQYF

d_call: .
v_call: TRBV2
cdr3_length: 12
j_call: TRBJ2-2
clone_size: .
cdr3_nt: TGTGCCAGCACCCGGGGGACCGGGGAGCTGTTTTTT
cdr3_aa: CASTRGTGELFF

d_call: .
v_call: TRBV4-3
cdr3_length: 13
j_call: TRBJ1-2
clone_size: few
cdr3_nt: TGCGCCAGCAGCCAAGATATTGGAGCCGGCTACACCTTC
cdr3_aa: CASSQDIGAGYTF

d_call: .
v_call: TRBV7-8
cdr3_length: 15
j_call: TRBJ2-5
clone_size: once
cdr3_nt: TGTGCCAGCAGCTTCGTCCCGGATAGCTCGGAGACCCAGTACTTC
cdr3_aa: CASSFVPDSSETQYF

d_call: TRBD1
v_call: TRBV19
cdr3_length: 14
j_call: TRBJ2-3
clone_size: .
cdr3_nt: TGTGCCAGTTGTCGGGACAGGGGAACAGATACGCAGTATTTT
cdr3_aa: CASCRDRGTDTQYF

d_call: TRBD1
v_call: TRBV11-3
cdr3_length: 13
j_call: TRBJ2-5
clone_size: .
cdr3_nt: TGTGCCAGCAGAGGACAGGGAGTGGAGACCCAGTACTTC
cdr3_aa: CASRGQGVETQYF

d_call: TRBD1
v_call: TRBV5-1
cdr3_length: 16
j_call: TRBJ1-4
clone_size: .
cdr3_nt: TGCGCCAGCAGTTTCGGGACAGGGCGTCTAAATGAAAAACTGTTTTTT
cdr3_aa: CASSFGTGRLNEKLFF

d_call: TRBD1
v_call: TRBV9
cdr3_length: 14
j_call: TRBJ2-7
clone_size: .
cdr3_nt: TGTGCCAGCAGCGTAGAGGTAGGGGGCGCGGAGCAGTACTTC
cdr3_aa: CASSVEVGGAEQYF

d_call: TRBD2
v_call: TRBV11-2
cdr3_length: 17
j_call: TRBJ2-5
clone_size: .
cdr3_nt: TGTGCCAGCAGCTTACTCGGGGTAGCGGGGACACAAGAGACCCAGTACTTC
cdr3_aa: CASSLLGVAGTQETQYF

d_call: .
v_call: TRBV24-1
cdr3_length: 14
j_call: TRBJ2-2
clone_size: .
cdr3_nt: TGTGCCACCAGTGTCTCGCGGAACACCGGGGAGCTGTTTTTT
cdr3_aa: CATSVSRNTGELFF

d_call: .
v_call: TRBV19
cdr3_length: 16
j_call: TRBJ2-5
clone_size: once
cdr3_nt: TGTGCCAGTAGTATAGATCTTGGGCGGGCGTCAGAGACCCAGTACTTC
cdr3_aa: CASSIDLGRASETQYF

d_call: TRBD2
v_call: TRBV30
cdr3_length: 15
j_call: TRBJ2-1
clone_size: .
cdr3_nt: TGTGCCTGGAGTGTCCACGGGGGGGGCTATAAGGGGTCGGTCTTC
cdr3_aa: CAWSVHGGGYKGSVF

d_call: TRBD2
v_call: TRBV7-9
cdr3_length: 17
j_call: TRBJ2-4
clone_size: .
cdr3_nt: TGTGCCAGCAGCTCAACCTTAGCGGGACGAGCCAAAAACATTCAGTACTTC
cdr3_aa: CASSSTLAGRAKNIQYF

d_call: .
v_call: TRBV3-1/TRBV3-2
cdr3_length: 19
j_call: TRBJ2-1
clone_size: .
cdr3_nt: TGTGCCAGCAGCCATTTGACTAGTTCTGCCAATGGCGGGGACAATGAGCAGTTCTTC
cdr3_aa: CASSHLTSSANGGDNEQFF

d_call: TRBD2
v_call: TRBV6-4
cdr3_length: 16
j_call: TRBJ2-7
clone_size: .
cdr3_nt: TGTGCCAGCAGTTCCTCGACTAGCGGGAGGGGGGGCGAGCAGTACTTC
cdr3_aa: CASSSSTSGRGGEQYF

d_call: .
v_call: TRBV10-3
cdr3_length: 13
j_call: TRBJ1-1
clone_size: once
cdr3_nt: TGTGCCATCAGGGAGACAGGGAACACTGAAGCTTTCTTT
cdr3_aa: CAIRETGNTEAFF

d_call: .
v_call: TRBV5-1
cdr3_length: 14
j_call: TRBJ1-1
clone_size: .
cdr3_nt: TGCGCCAGCAGCTTAAACAACATGAACACTGAAGCTTTCTTT
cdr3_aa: CASSLNNMNTEAFF

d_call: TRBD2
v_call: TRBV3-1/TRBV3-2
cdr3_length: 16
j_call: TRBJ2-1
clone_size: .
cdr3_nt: TGTGCCAGCAGCCCCCGCCACGGGAGGCGAGGCAATGAGCAGTTCTTC
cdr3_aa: CASSPRHGRRGNEQFF

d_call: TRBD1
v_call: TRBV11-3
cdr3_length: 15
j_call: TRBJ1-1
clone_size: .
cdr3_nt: TGTGCCAGCAGCCCCGACAGGGGCTGGAACACTGAAGCTTTCTTT
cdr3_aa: CASSPDRGWNTEAFF

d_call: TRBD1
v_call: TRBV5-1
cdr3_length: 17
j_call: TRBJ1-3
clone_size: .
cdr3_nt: TGCGCCAGCAGCTTGCCGACAGGGGGAGCCTCTGGAAACACCATATATTTT
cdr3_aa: CASSLPTGGASGNTIYF

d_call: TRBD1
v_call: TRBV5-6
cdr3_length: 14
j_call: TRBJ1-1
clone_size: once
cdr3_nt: TGTGCCAGCAGCCAGACAGGGGGCGTCACTGAAGCTTTCTTT
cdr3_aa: CASSQTGGVTEAFF

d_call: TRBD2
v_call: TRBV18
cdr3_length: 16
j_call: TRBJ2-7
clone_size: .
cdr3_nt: TGTGCCAGCTCATCGGGTAGCGGGAGTTTTTCCTACGAGCAGTACTTC
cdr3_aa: CASSSGSGSFSYEQYF

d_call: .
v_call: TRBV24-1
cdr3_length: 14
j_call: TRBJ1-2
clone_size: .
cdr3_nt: TGTGCCACCAGTGACCAGGGTGAAGGGGATGGCTACACCTTC
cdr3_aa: CATSDQGEGDGYTF